This T cell receptor (beta chain) was captured by sequencing in a study of T cells in narcolepsy. Study in general: Patients with NT1 or NT2 and healthy control donors were enrolled.

A note on this clone: Its antigen is undetermined.

V was shortened by 6 bases and J by 9 bases, with 18 bases between the two germline ends. The germline V gene has CDR1 LNHDA and CDR2 SQIVND (reference sequence). CDR3 size: 14 residues. Libraries were prepared by immunoSEQ multiplex PCR; TCRdb keeps only in-frame clonotypes and omits some of them. This sample carries about 27,000 clones, 84% of them seen once, and the ten largest clones take 1.3%. General study results and limits: Same-patient CSF and blood CD4+ T cell clonotypes included HCRT-specific and TRIB2-specific autoreactive ones. No autoreactive T cell clone sequences appeared in some memory CD4+ repertoires.

The clonotype originates from a human donor with narcolepsy. The V gene is TRBV19, the J gene TRBJ1-5; tentative D call: TRBD1 (5 bases). The source material was CD45RA- memory CD4+ T cells from PBMCs. The CDR3 coding sequence is TGTGCCAGTAGCTCCTCAGGGCCGGTAAGGCCCCAGCATTTT. Its protein product is CASSSSGPVRPQHF.